This T cell receptor (beta chain) was recorded in a study of blood T cell repertoires in COVID-19. Per the authors' pipeline: Researchers report that nucleated cell counts were estimated from reference gene primer amplification. Using immunoSEQ multiplex PCR, the repertoire was profiled, and TCRdb retains in-frame clones only, with some absent. The D gene and trimming were derived from the DNA, and the V and J assignments and clone size from that table. Of approximately 220,000 clones listed, around 82% are singletons. V gave up 0 bases and J gave up 8 bases, with 5 bases separating them. The CDR3 is 12 amino acids. From germline, CDR1 is SGHRS and CDR2 YFSETQ. In terms of age and location, participants ranged from roughly 18 to 100 years and lived in under 30 US areas. Cohort placement rested on clinical history that participants reported themselves.

The chain recombines TRBV5-1 with TRBJ1-4; D may be TRBD1 (5 bases). This receptor was obtained from a woman aged 50 to 60 who had been exposed to COVID-19. Material: PBMCs or T cells enriched from blood (not recorded which). The CDR3 nucleotides read TGCGCCAGCAGCTTGGGGGGCGAAAAACTGTTTTTT. Translation gives CASSLGGEKLFF.